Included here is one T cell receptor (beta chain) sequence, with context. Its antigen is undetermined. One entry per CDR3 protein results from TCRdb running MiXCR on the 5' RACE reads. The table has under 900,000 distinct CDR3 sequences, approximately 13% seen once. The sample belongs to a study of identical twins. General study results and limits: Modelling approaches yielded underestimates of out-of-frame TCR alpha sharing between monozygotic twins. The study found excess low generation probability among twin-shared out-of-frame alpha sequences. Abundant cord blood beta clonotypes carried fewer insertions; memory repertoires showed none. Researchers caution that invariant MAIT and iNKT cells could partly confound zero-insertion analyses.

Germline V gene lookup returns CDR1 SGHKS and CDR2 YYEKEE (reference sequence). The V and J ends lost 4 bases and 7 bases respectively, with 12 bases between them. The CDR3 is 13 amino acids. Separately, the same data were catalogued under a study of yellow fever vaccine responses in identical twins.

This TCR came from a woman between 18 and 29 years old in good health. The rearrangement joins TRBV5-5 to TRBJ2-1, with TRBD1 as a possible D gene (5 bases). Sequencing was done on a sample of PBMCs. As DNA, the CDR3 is TGTGCCAGCAGCGAAGGGGTTTTTAATGAGCAGTTCTTC. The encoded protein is CASSEGVFNEQFF.